The TCR beta chain described here comes from a study of CD8 T cells in Susac syndrome. The sequenced target, TCR beta, came from blood CD8+ and CD4+ T cells. An amount of RNA that ranged from roughly 0.45 to 1 ug was reverse transcribed with random hexamers. The immunoSEQ assay covered 54 Vbeta and 13 Jbeta segments for CDR3. MiXCR, run by TCRdb on the immunoSEQ multiplex PCR reads, gives a single entry per CDR3 protein. The sample lists fewer than 350,000 distinct CDR3 sequences; around 92% were seen once. The V and J ends lost 4 bases and 5 bases, in that order; junction bases with no gene match: 11. This CDR3 is built from 16 residues. Germline-derived CDR1 and CDR2 are SGDLS and YYNGEE.

The clonotype originates from a human donor with multiple sclerosis. This sequence joins TRBV9 and TRBJ2-5; 10 bases agree with TRBD2. Source material: CD4+ T cells from PBMCs. The CDR3 spells CASSLRLAGVEETQYF. CDR3 in DNA: TGTGCCAGCAGCCTTCGACTAGCGGGCGTGGAGGAGACCCAGTACTTC.